A single sample is the source of the 26 T cell receptor beta chains below, sequenced in a study of shared clonotypes between healthy human individuals (dated by TCRdb to 2018 to 2021). Libraries came from the immunoSEQ multiplex PCR assay. TCRdb carries this immuneACCESS record with in-frame sequences only. Its versions omit some clonotypes, under half of them owing to an unresolved V gene in the studies checked, with the rest unexplained. Recorded for this sample are approximately 240,000 clones; approximately 70% of them occurred a single time. The top ten hold roughly 10% of the sample. Sample: memory CD4+ T cells sorted from blood. The cell subset or site label of this sample denotes: CD45RA-negative fraction. These receptors were collected from a man aged 25-40 years in good health.

The CDR3 nucleotides read TGTGCCAGCACACCAACAGGGATGGATACGCAGTATTTT. Translated: CASTPTGMDTQYF. The rearrangement joins TRBV2 to TRBJ2-3; possible D gene TRBD1, 6 bases. This CDR3 region has 13 residues. The V gene lost 7 bases and the J gene lost 6 bases, with 14 bases spanning the gap. The V gene's germline CDR1 is SNHLY and CDR2 FYNNEI.

The rearrangement uses TRBV5-1 and TRBJ2-1; possible D gene TRBD2, 6 bases. Trimming removed 4 bases from V and 4 bases from J, with 12 bases in between. This CDR3 contains 14 residues. Per the germline V gene, CDR1 is SGHRS and CDR2 is YFSETQ. DNA for the CDR3: TGCGCCAGCAGCAATTCCGGGACTTACAATGAGCAGTTCTTC. Translation: CASSNSGTYNEQFF.

This clone was observed many times. This chain joins TRBV18 and TRBJ1-2; no definite D call. Trimming pared 6 bases from V and 8 bases from J, leaving 16 bases between. Germline CDR1 is KGHSH and CDR2 is LQKENI. The CDR3 length is 13 residues. The CDR3 loop reads CASSPQLGRGYTF. In DNA, the CDR3 is TGTGCCAGCTCTCCCCAATTGGGCAGGGGCTACACCTTC.

With regard to this clone: At one end, the junction sequence differs from germline, possibly due to a read error. The chain employs TRBV7-7 and TRBJ2-5, with a possible D match to TRBD1 (5 bases). Germline V gene data show CDR1 as SSHAT and CDR2 as FNYEAQ (reference sequence). The CDR3 spans 14 residues. This chain's CDR3 is CASSLGFAGETQYF. CDR3 bases: TGTGCTAGCAGCTTAGGATTTGCAGGGGAGACCCAGTACTTC. The full variable domain, its missing parts supplied by reference TRBV7-7 and TRBJ2-5, is GAGVSQSPRYKVTKRGQDVTLRCDPISSHATLYWYQQALGQGPEFLTYFNYEAQPDKSGLPSDRFSAERPEGSISTLTIQRTEQRDSAMYRCASSLGFAGETQYFGPGTRLLVL.

V gene TRBV5-4 combines with J gene TRBJ2-7; TRBD1 might be the D (6 bases). V was trimmed by 5 bases and J by 7 bases, leaving 19 bases between them. CDR1 SGHNT and CDR2 YYREEE come from the germline V gene (reference sequence). The CDR3 length is 14 residues. CDR3 loop: CASSGGLGMREQYF. In DNA form, the CDR3 reads TGTGCCAGCAGTGGGGGCTTAGGGATGAGAGAGCAGTACTTC. Together with reference TRBV5-4 and TRBJ2-7, the CDR3 gives the full variable domain: ETGVTQSPTHLIKTRGQQVTLRCSSQSGHNTVSWYQQALGQGPQFIFQYYREEENGRGNFPPRFSGLQFPNYSSELNVNALELDDSALYLCASSGGLGMREQYFGPGTRLTVT.

This chain links TRBV6-6 with TRBJ2-2; 7 positions match TRBD2. The CDR3 contains 16 residues. J was trimmed by 6 bases and V by 5 bases; bases with no gene match: 12. CDR1 and CDR2 (germline): MNHNY, SVGAGI (reference sequence). CDR3: CASSSQPGGISGELFF. CDR3 DNA: TGTGCCAGCAGTAGTCAACCGGGAGGCATTTCCGGGGAGCTGTTTTTT.

This clone was found a few times. The chain carries TRBV5-1 and TRBJ2-5; no clear D gene. Germline V gene lookup returns CDR1 SGHRS and CDR2 YFSETQ. The CDR3 length is 12 residues. Trimming took 4 bases from V and 0 from J, leaving 4 bases between them. The chain's CDR3 is CASSLYQETQYF. The CDR3 DNA reads as TGCGCCAGCAGCCTGTACCAAGAGACCCAGTACTTC.

This chain joins TRBV7-2 and TRBJ1-2; possibly TRBD1 for D (5 bases). Per the germline V gene, CDR1 is SGHTA and CDR2 is FQGNSA. The CDR3 spans 13 residues. The V and J ends lost 5 bases and 5 bases respectively, with 12 bases between them. CDR3 in DNA: TGTGCCAGCAGCCGAATCCAGGGATATGGCTACACCTTC. This codes for CASSRIQGYGYTF. Using reference TRBV7-2 and TRBJ1-2 for the parts outside the CDR3, the full variable domain is GAGVSQSPSNKVTEKGKDVELRCDPISGHTALYWYRQSLGQGLEFLIYFQGNSAPDKSGLPSDRFSAERTGGSVSTLTIQRTQQEDSAVYLCASSRIQGYGYTFGSGTRLTVV.

J is TRBJ2-1 and V is TRBV6-5, with a weak D call TRBD2 (5 bases). CDR1 is MNHEY, CDR2 SVGAGI, per germline. The germline V and J ends were trimmed by 4 bases and 3 bases, with 13 bases remaining between them. This CDR3 is built from 15 residues. CDR3: CASSSPSLHYNEQFF. For the CDR3, the DNA is TGTGCCAGCAGTTCTCCTAGCCTCCACTACAATGAGCAGTTCTTC.

Comment on this clone: Relative to the germline gene, one junction end is altered; a read error may explain this. The rearrangement uses TRBV10-2 and TRBJ2-7; 7 positions agree with TRBD1. Germline V CDR1 and CDR2: WSHSY, SAAADI. The CDR3 contains 13 residues. The CDR3 nucleotides read TGCGCCAGCAGTGAAGTCCGGGACAGAGGATACCAATTC. It encodes CASSEVRDRGYQF.

The V and J genes are TRBV6-5 and TRBJ1-1; 10 bases are shared with TRBD1. The CDR3 runs to 14 residues. J gave up 5 bases and V 2 bases, and 2 bases lay outside the gene matches. From germline, CDR1 is MNHEY and CDR2 SVGAGI. The CDR3 coding sequence is TGTGCCAGCAGTTACGGGACAGGGGAAACTGAAGCTTTCTTT. Translated, it gives CASSYGTGETEAFF.

V gene TRBV5-6 combines with J gene TRBJ2-5, with 8 bases matching TRBD1. V shed 3 bases, J shed 5 bases, and the junction held 6 bases outside the gene matches. CDR1 and CDR2 from the germline V gene are SGHDT and YYEEEE. CDR3 length: 14 residues. CDR3 nucleotide sequence: TGTGCCAGCAGCTCCCGGACAGGGTGGGAGACCCAGTACTTC. Translated, it gives CASSSRTGWETQYF.

The genes are TRBV9 and TRBJ2-1; TRBD2 agrees at 8 bases. The CDR3 runs to 15 residues. CDR1 is SGDLS and CDR2 is YYNGEE in the germline V gene. The V and J ends lost 3 bases and 9 bases, in that order; junction bases with no gene match: 11. The CDR3 loop reads CASSGGGSGSSEQFF. The CDR3, as DNA: TGTGCCAGCAGCGGCGGGGGGAGCGGGAGCAGTGAGCAGTTCTTC.

This clone has a handful of counts. This chain uses TRBV6-6 with TRBJ2-3; 7 nucleotides match TRBD2. The J segment lost 4 bases and the V segment lost 8 bases, leaving 6 bases of the junction unmatched. The CDR3 contains 13 residues. Germline CDR1 reads MNHNY; CDR2 reads SVGAGI (reference sequence). The CDR3 loop reads CASREETPDTQYF. The CDR3 DNA reads TGTGCCAGCCGGGAGGAGACCCCAGATACGCAGTATTTT.

The gene calls are TRBV4-1 and TRBJ2-1, with TRBD2 matching over 8 bases. V lost 0 bases and J lost 6; bases outside the gene matches: 25. The CDR3 has 22 amino acids. Germline values: CDR1 MGHRA, CDR2 YSYEKL. DNA of the CDR3: TGCGCCAGCAGCCAAGACAAGGTGGGGGGGCTAGCGGGCAGAGCCCTCTCCAATGAGCAGTTCTTC. Encoded protein: CASSQDKVGGLAGRALSNEQFF.

J is TRBJ2-3 and V is TRBV5-4; 10 bases align to TRBD2. The CDR3 runs 16 residues. The V gene's germline CDR1 is SGHNT and CDR2 YYREEE (reference sequence). J lost 4 bases, V lost 4 bases, and 9 bases had no gene match. CDR3 sequence (DNA): TGTGCCAGCAGCGAAGGTAGCGGGAGGCGCTCAGATACGCAGTATTTT. This codes for CASSEGSGRRSDTQYF.

The V gene is TRBV6-1, the J gene TRBJ2-7, with a possible D match to TRBD2 (6 bases). The V and J ends lost 0 bases and 12 bases respectively, with 12 bases between them. In germline, CDR1 is MNHNS, CDR2 SASEGT. The CDR3 extends over 12 amino acids. Here the CDR3 DNA reads TGTGCCAGCAGTGAAGCTTTTAGGGACTCGTACTTC. It yields the protein CASSEAFRDSYF.

The V call is TRBV6-5, the J call TRBJ2-7, with a tentative D call TRBD1 (8 bases). Deletions cut 6 bases from V and 0 bases from J, with 15 bases between. The V gene's germline CDR1 is MNHEY and CDR2 SVGAGI. This CDR3 region has 15 residues. CDR3 bases: TGTGCCAGCAGAGCGGGACAGGTTCCCTCCTACGAGCAGTACTTC. This encodes CASRAGQVPSYEQYF.

The V gene is TRBV19, the J gene TRBJ2-1, with 8 bases matching TRBD2. The CDR3 covers 16 residues. The ends lost 7 bases at V and 7 bases at J; junction bases unmatched: 15. Germline assignment: CDR1 LNHDA and CDR2 SQIVND (reference sequence). In DNA, the CDR3 is TGTGCCAGTATCCCATGGGCGGGGGGCAGCAAAAATGAGCAGTTCTTC. As protein: CASIPWAGGSKNEQFF. Looking up the rest from reference TRBV19 and TRBJ2-1 gives the full variable domain: DGGITQSPKYLFRKEGQNVTLSCEQNLNHDAMYWYRQDPGQGLRLIYYSQIVNDFQKGDIAEGYSVSREKKESFPLTVTSAQKNPTAFYLCASIPWAGGSKNEQFFGPGTRLTVL.

The chain carries TRBV28 and TRBJ2-7; maybe TRBD2 (5 bases). Germline lookup yields CDR1 MDHEN and CDR2 SYDVKM. The CDR3 totals 18 residues. V was clipped by 8 bases and J by 4 bases, with 30 bases between them. CDR3 bases: TGTGCCAGCCTGTCCCCGGGGTTTGGTCAGCCCGGAGATTACGAGCAGTACTTC. Its translation is CASLSPGFGQPGDYEQYF.

The rearrangement joins TRBV5-1 to TRBJ2-1, with D unresolved. Between the trimmed V and J ends, which lost 4 bases and 10 bases, there was a span of 15 bases. CDR1 and CDR2 (germline): SGHRS, YFSETQ. CDR3 length: 13 amino acids. Here the CDR3 reads CASSPDTLGEQFF. In nucleotides, the CDR3 is TGCGCCAGCAGCCCGGATACCCTAGGGGAGCAGTTCTTC.

This clone was found once. This same CDR3 is encoded by further DNA sequences in the sample. The chain couples TRBV18 to TRBJ2-7, with TRBD2 identical over 7 bases. Unmatched junction bases numbered 3, after V lost 3 bases and J lost 4 bases. The CDR3 has 13 amino acids. From germline, CDR1 is KGHSH and CDR2 LQKENI. The CDR3 is CASSPAGAYEQYF. The CDR3 DNA reads as TGTGCCAGCTCACCCGCGGGAGCTTACGAGCAGTACTTC.

The V call is TRBV28, the J call TRBJ2-2; D not certain. V was clipped by 8 bases and J by 11 bases, with 18 bases between them. Per germline, CDR1 MDHEN and CDR2 SYDVKM. CDR3 length equals 13 residues. As DNA, the CDR3 is TGTGCCAGCTCCCTAAGTCACTGGGAAGAGCTGTTTTTT. Encoded protein: CASSLSHWEELFF.

The sample holds a few counts of this clone. This chain uses TRBV28 with TRBJ2-3; the match to TRBD2 covers 8 bases. CDR1 is MDHEN and CDR2 is SYDVKM in the germline V gene. This CDR3 has 16 residues. J was trimmed by 6 bases and V by 4 bases; bases with no gene match: 12. CDR3 DNA: TGTGCCAGCAGTTCCGACCGTGGCGGGAGGATGGATACGCAGTATTTT. Its protein product is CASSSDRGGRMDTQYF. Using reference TRBV28 and TRBJ2-3 for the parts outside the CDR3, the full variable domain is DVKVTQSSRYLVKRTGEKVFLECVQDMDHENMFWYRQDPGLGLRLIYFSYDVKMKEKGDIPEGYSVSREKKERFSLILESASTNQTSMYLCASSSDRGGRMDTQYFGPGTRLTVL.

This clone showed up just a few times. This rearrangement joins TRBV7-2 to TRBJ2-3; the D is unclear. CDR1 and CDR2 from the germline V gene are SGHTA and FQGNSA. The CDR3 is 16 amino acids. The V end was cut by 1 base, the J end by 2 bases, with 13 bases between. In DNA, the CDR3 is TGTGCCAGCAGCTTAGGTAGGGCTGGGGTCACAGATACGCAGTATTTT. This gives the protein CASSLGRAGVTDTQYF.

The chain couples TRBV9 to TRBJ2-1; TRBD1 agrees at 8 bases. With 0 bases clipped from V and 7 bases from J, the junction kept 12 bases outside the gene matches. Germline CDR1 is SGDLS and CDR2 is YYNGEE. The CDR3 spans 17 residues. The CDR3, as DNA: TGTGCCAGCAGCGTAGCGGGGCGAAGGACAGGGACGAATGAGCAGTTCTTC. This gives the protein CASSVAGRRTGTNEQFF.